Listed below are T cell receptor beta chains from one sample, sequenced in a study of cytomegalovirus exposure and HLA in healthy donors. Generated by immunoSEQ multiplex PCR, the TCRdb table keeps only in-frame clones and is missing some. The sample holds 150,000 to 200,000 clones; around four fifths are singletons and the top ten take around 1.9%. The sequenced sample consisted of PBMCs. The source of these receptors is a man aged 18 to 30 in good health and CMV-seronegative. Each CDR3 is given with its conserved first and last residue. A D gene is named only where the DNA matches it firmly. Not all rows give a size; the values are once, few, many and, for expanded clones, a class.

CDR3,DNA,J,size,D,V
CASSSGTGAYNEQFF,TGTGCCAGCAGCTCAGGGACAGGGGCCTACAATGAGCAGTTCTTC,TRBJ2-1,.,TRBD1,TRBV5-5
CASSFRTSGSVYEQYF,TGTGCCAGCAGTTTTCGGACTAGCGGGAGCGTATACGAGCAGTACTTC,TRBJ2-7,.,TRBD2,TRBV28
CASSIVTGLNTEAFF,TGTGCCAGTAGTATAGTTACAGGCTTGAACACTGAAGCTTTCTTT,TRBJ1-1,.,.,TRBV19
CASSYGGRQGGDTQYF,TGTGCCAGCAGTTACGGGGGCAGGCAAGGGGGAGATACGCAGTATTTT,TRBJ2-3,.,.,TRBV6-6
CASSLSEGRAEETQYF,TGTGCCAGCAGTTTATCGGAGGGCAGGGCGGAAGAGACCCAGTACTTC,TRBJ2-5,.,.,TRBV27
CASNRGTGMRKLFF,TGTGCCAGCAACCGGGGGACAGGGATGCGTAAACTGTTTTTT,TRBJ1-4,few,TRBD1,TRBV28
CASSYSSGVNSPLHF,TGTGCCAGCAGTTACTCTTCAGGGGTTAATTCACCCCTCCACTTT,TRBJ1-6,.,.,TRBV6-5
CASSLGQGADTQYF,TGTGCCAGCAGCTTAGGACAGGGCGCAGATACGCAGTATTTT,TRBJ2-3,.,TRBD1,TRBV7-8
CATGASNEKLFF,TGTGCCACAGGGGCGTCTAATGAAAAACTGTTTTTT,TRBJ1-4,.,.,TRBV2
CASSPMDRTQETQYF,TGTGCCAGCTCACCAATGGACAGGACCCAAGAGACCCAGTACTTC,TRBJ2-5,.,TRBD1,TRBV18
CASSLGSTRGEQYF,TGTGCCAGCAGCTTAGGCTCGACTAGAGGCGAGCAGTACTTC,TRBJ2-7,.,.,TRBV11-3
CASSPRLRGGLDEQFF,TGTGCCAGCAGCCCCCGTCTGCGGGGGGGCTTGGATGAGCAGTTCTTC,TRBJ2-1,few,TRBD2,TRBV7-6
CASSLEDRQPQHF,TGTGCCAGCAGCTTAGAGGACAGGCAGCCCCAGCATTTT,TRBJ1-5,.,TRBD1,TRBV7-9
CASSRGSQETQYF,TGTGCCAGCAGCAGGGGATCACAAGAGACCCAGTACTTC,TRBJ2-5,once,.,TRBV7-3
CASSSSGTSGIGEQYF,TGTGCCAGCAGTAGTTCCGGGACTAGCGGGATAGGGGAGCAGTACTTC,TRBJ2-7,.,TRBD2,TRBV28
CASSLGTTGPYF,TGTGCCAGTAGTCTCGGGACGACAGGTCCGTATTTT,TRBJ2-3,.,.,TRBV19
CASSNGERGAHNEQFF,TGTGCCAGCAGCAACGGGGAACGGGGGGCCCACAATGAGCAGTTCTTC,TRBJ2-1,.,.,TRBV5-8
CASSSFLRQGVAYNEQFF,TGTGCCAGCAGCTCTTTCCTCCGACAGGGGGTAGCCTACAATGAGCAGTTCTTC,TRBJ2-1,.,TRBD1,TRBV7-9
CASSLTGTEGEQYF,TGTGCCAGCAGCCTTACCGGGACAGAGGGCGAGCAGTACTTC,TRBJ2-7,.,TRBD1,TRBV7-2
CASSLFGLSTDTQYF,TGTGCCAGCAGTTTATTTGGGCTAAGCACAGATACGCAGTATTTT,TRBJ2-3,.,.,TRBV28
CASLGGAENTEAFF,TGTGCCAGCTTAGGGGGGGCTGAGAACACTGAAGCTTTCTTT,TRBJ1-1,.,.,TRBV28
CASSPNNEQFF,TGCGCCAGCAGCCCAAACAATGAGCAGTTCTTC,TRBJ2-1,few,.,TRBV5-1
CAIRGSGETQYF,TGTGCCATCAGGGGGAGTGGGGAGACCCAGTACTTC,TRBJ2-5,few,.,TRBV10-3
CASSQAGSYEQYF,TGCGCCAGCAGCCAGGCAGGCTCCTACGAGCAGTACTTC,TRBJ2-7,few,.,TRBV4-1
CAWSESGDQPQHF,TGTGCCTGGAGTGAGTCGGGGGATCAGCCCCAGCATTTT,TRBJ1-5,.,.,TRBV30
CASSPTGPNTEAFF,TGCGCCAGCAGCCCGACAGGTCCGAACACTGAAGCTTTCTTT,TRBJ1-1,once,.,TRBV5-1
CASSYGLGGVHEKLFF,TGTGCCAGCAGTTACGGCCTTGGAGGGGTTCATGAAAAACTGTTTTTT,TRBJ1-4,.,.,TRBV6-5
CASSGDSKDGYTF,TGTGCCAGCAGTGGTGATAGCAAGGATGGCTACACCTTC,TRBJ1-2,.,.,TRBV2
CASSGAEGGNQPQHF,TGTGCCAGCAGCGGGGCGGAGGGCGGCAATCAGCCCCAGCATTTT,TRBJ1-5,.,.,TRBV28